This T cell receptor beta chain was sequenced during a study of T-cell memory formation after mild COVID-19. For the study at large: Across donors, TCR clusters were largely donor specific. The study's findings and limits: Mostly located in CM and EM were contracting CD4+ clones, with contracting CD8+ clones located in EMRA. The pre-infection memory compartment contained some responding clones, suggesting cross-reactive memory joined. CD4/CD8 balance held among clones contracting day 15 to 85, and later expanders leaned CD4+.

One entry per CDR3 protein, called by TCRdb with MiXCR from the 5' RACE reads. The sample includes approximately 490,000 distinct CDR3 sequences, around 20% of them seen just once. The CDR3 extends over 16 amino acids. Germline assignment: CDR1 SSHAT and CDR2 FNYEAQ (reference sequence). With V trimmed by 5 bases and J by 0 bases, 4 bases remained unmatched. Only a few counts were recorded for this clonotype. What it binds is not known. The sequence derives from an adult woman who had mild COVID-19 (a few samples of this study predate the infection). Cell type and time point are not known. The chain uses TRBV7-7 and TRBJ2-5, with TRBD2 identical over 12 bases. Input material: PBMCs or a T cell subset sorted from them (not recorded which). CDR3 loop: CASSPTSGGHQETQYF. CDR3 DNA: TGTGCCAGCAGCCCCACTAGCGGGGGGCACCAAGAGACCCAGTACTTC.